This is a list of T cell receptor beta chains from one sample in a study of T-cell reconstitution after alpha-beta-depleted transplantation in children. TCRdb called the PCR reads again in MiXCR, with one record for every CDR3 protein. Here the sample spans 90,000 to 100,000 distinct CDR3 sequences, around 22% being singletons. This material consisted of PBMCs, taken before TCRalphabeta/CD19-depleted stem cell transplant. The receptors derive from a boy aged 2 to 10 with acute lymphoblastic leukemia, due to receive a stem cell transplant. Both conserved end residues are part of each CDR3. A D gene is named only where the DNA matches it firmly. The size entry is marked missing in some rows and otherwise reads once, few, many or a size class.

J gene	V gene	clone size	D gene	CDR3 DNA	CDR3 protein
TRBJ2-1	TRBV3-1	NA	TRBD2	TGTGCCAGCAGCCAAGGGCCTAGCGGAGGGGCCTTCTATGAGCAGTTCTTC	CASSQGPSGGAFYEQFF
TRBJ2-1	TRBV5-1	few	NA	TGCGCCAGCAGCTGGGGGGCTAGCGGAGGGCCAAATGAGCAGTTCTTC	CASSWGASGGPNEQFF
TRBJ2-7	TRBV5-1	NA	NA	TGCGCCAGCAGCTTGGCCGGAGAAGTTCCCTACGAGCAGTACTTC	CASSLAGEVPYEQYF
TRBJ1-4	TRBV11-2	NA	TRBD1	TGCGCCAGCAGCTCGACACAGGGGGGAATTGAAAAACTGTTTTTT	CASSSTQGGIEKLFF
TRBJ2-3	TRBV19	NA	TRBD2	TGTGCCAGTAGTCCCGAAGGACTAGCGGGCACAGATACGCAGTATTTT	CASSPEGLAGTDTQYF
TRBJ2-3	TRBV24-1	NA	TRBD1	TGTGCCACCCGTCCGGACAGGGGCACAGATACGCAGTATTTT	CATRPDRGTDTQYF
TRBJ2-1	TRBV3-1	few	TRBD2	TGTGCCAGCAGCCGAGGGTCCGGCGGACTAGCGGGAAGCTCCTACAATGAGCAGTTCTTC	CASSRGSGGLAGSSYNEQFF
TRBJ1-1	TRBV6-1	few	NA	TGTGCCAGCAGCGGCTTCGGGGTTAGGACTGAAGCTTTCTTT	CASSGFGVRTEAFF
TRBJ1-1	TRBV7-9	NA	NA	TGTGCCAGCAGCTTAAAAGGAACTGGGAACACTGAAGCTTTCTTT	CASSLKGTGNTEAFF
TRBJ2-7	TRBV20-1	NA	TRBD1	TGCAGTGCCGGACGAGATGGGACAGAGCACTACGAGCAGTACTTC	CSAGRDGTEHYEQYF
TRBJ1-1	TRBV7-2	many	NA	TGTGCCAGCAGCTGGACGAGAGCTGAAGCTTTCTTT	CASSWTRAEAFF
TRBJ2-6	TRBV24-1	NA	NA	TGTGCCATTCAAACTCCAGGGGCCAACGTCCTGACTTTC	CAIQTPGANVLTF
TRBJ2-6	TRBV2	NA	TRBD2	TGTGCCAGCAGTGTTGCTAGCGGAGGGGCCTTTCGCGCCAACGTCCTGACTTTC	CASSVASGGAFRANVLTF
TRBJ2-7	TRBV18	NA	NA	TGTGCCAGCTCTCTAATAACGGACGGCTACGAGCAGTACTTC	CASSLITDGYEQYF
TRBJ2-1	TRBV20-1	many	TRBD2	TGCAGTGCGAGACTAGCGGAGTGGAATGAGCAGTTCTTC	CSARLAEWNEQFF
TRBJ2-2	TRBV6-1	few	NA	TGTGCCAGCAGTACCCCTACGAAGTCCCAATCCACCGGGGAGCTGTTTTTT	CASSTPTKSQSTGELFF
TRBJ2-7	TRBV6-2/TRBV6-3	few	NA	TGTGCCAGCAGTTACCGGGACACCTACGAGCAGTACTTC	CASSYRDTYEQYF
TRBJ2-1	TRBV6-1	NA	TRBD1	TGTGCCACGGGGTGGGGGACAGGGCCCTACAATGAGCAGTTCTTC	CATGWGTGPYNEQFF
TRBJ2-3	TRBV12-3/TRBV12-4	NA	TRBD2	TGTGCCAGCAGTTTGACTAGCGGAGGGGAAGGAGATACGCAGTATTTT	CASSLTSGGEGDTQYF
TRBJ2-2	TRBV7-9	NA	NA	TGTGCCAGCAGCTTACAGGGAAACGTGGGGGAGCTGTTTTTT	CASSLQGNVGELFF
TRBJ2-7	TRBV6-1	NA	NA	TGTGCCAGCAGCACCCTCGGGTACGAGCAGTACTTC	CASSTLGYEQYF
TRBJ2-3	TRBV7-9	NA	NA	TGTGCCAGCAGCTTAGGGACTAACTCCGGAGATACGCAGTATTTT	CASSLGTNSGDTQYF
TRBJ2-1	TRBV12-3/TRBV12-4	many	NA	TGTGCCAGCAGTTTAGAGGGTGGAGCCTCCTACAATGAGCAGTTCTTC	CASSLEGGASYNEQFF
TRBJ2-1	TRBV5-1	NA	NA	TGCGCCAGCAGCTCCACTAGCATATTGGAGCAGTTCTTC	CASSSTSILEQFF
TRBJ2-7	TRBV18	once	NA	TGTGCCAGCTCACAAGCTCCCGGGTCCTACGAGCAGTACTTC	CASSQAPGSYEQYF
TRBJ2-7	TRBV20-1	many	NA	TGCAGTGCACAGGGCACCTACGAGCAGTACTTC	CSAQGTYEQYF
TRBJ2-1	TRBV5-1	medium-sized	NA	TGCGCCAGCAGCTTGGGTGGCGGAGTTCAGTACAATGAGCAGTTCTTC	CASSLGGGVQYNEQFF
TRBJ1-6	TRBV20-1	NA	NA	TGCAGTGCCCGGCCGGGACTGGATAACCCCCTCCACTTT	CSARPGLDNPLHF
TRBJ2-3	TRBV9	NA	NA	TGTGCCAGCAGCGTAGTCGAAGGTACGCAGTATTTT	CASSVVEGTQYF
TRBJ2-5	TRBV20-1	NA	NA	TGCAGTGCTAGTCTGCGGAGGGGCGGTGAGACCCAGTACTTC	CSASLRRGGETQYF
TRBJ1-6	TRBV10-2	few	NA	TGCGCCAGCAGTGAGGGAGCCGGGTCACCCCTCCACTTT	CASSEGAGSPLHF
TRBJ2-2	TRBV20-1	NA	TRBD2	TGCAGTGCTAGAGATTTTACTAGCGGGATCTCGTCCGGGGAGCTGTTTTTT	CSARDFTSGISSGELFF
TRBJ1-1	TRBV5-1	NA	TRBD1	TGCGCCAGCAGCACCGGGGACAGGTTGAACACTGAAGCTTTCTTT	CASSTGDRLNTEAFF
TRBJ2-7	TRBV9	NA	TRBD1	TGTGCCAGCAGCGTAGTAGGGGACAGCGCCTACGAGCAGTACTTC	CASSVVGDSAYEQYF
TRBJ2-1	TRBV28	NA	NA	TGTGCCAGCAGTCTCCAGCCCCGGGCAGGGCAGTTCTTC	CASSLQPRAGQFF
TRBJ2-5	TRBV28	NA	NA	TGTGCCAGCGAGCAGTCCTTAAGCGGGGAGACCCAGTACTTC	CASEQSLSGETQYF
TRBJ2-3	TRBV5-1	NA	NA	TGCGCCAGCAGCCCAAGGGGGAGTAGCACAGATACGCAGTATTTT	CASSPRGSSTDTQYF
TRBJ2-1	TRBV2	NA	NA	TGTGCCAGCAGTGCGGTCGCAGTTAGCGAGCAGTTCTTC	CASSAVAVSEQFF
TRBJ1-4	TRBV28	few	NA	TGTGCCAGCAGGGGACACGGAGTTACTAATGAAAAACTGTTTTTT	CASRGHGVTNEKLFF
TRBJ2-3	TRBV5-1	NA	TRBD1	TGCGCCAGCAGCAAGGGACAGGCTGCGATAGATACGCAGTATTTT	CASSKGQAAIDTQYF
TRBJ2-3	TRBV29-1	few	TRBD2	TGCAGCGTTGGACTAGCGGGCCGTAACGCAGATACGCAGTATTTT	CSVGLAGRNADTQYF
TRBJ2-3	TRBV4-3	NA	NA	TGCGCCAGCAGCCAAGAATTCTCAGGTCACGATACGCAGTATTTT	CASSQEFSGHDTQYF
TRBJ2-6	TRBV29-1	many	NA	TGCAGCGTGAACTCTCAGGGTTACGGGGCCAACGTCCTGACTTTC	CSVNSQGYGANVLTF
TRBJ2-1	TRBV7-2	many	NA	TGTGCCAGCAGCTTCCGACAGTCCCCCTACAATGAGCAGTTCTTC	CASSFRQSPYNEQFF
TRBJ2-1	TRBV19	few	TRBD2	TGTGCCAGTAGTCCTTTATCCGGGACTAGCGGAAACAATGAGCAGTTCTTC	CASSPLSGTSGNNEQFF
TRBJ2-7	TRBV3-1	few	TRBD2	TGTGCCACCACTAGCGGAGGGGCGAACGAGCAGTACTTC	CATTSGGANEQYF
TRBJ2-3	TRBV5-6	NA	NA	TGTGCCAGCAGCTCCCCTGGGGAGGTGCAGTATTTT	CASSSPGEVQYF
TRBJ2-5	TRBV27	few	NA	TGTGCCAGCAGTTTAAGGGCTATGATGGGGGAGACCCAGTACTTC	CASSLRAMMGETQYF
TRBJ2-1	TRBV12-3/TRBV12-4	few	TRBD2	TGTGCCAGCAGCCCCCTAGCGGAGGTCTACAATGAGCAGTTCTTC	CASSPLAEVYNEQFF
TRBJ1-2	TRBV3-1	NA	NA	TGTGCCACCAGCCAAGAGGTTAGGGGGGGCACAGGCTACACCTTC	CATSQEVRGGTGYTF
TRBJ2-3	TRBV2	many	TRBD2	TGTGCCAGCAGCTCCCGCGGGAGGAACACAGATACGCAGTATTTT	CASSSRGRNTDTQYF
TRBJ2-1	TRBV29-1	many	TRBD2	TGCAGCGAACGACTAGCGGGAAACAATGAGCAGTTCTTC	CSERLAGNNEQFF
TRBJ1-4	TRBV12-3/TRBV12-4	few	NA	TGTGCCAGCAGCTCCGCATCGCATCCCAATGAAAAACTGTTTTTT	CASSSASHPNEKLFF
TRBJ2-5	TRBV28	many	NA	TGTGCCAGCAGTTTATCATCGTTAGAGACCCAGTACTTC	CASSLSSLETQYF
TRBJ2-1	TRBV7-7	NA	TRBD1	TGTGCCAGCAGCTTATCGGGACAGGGGAACGAGCAGTTCTTC	CASSLSGQGNEQFF
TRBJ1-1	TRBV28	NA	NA	TGTGCCAGCAGTTTAGGATTAGTGGACACTGAAGCTTTCTTT	CASSLGLVDTEAFF
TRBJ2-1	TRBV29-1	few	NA	TGCAGCGTTGCCACCACAGGTATTAACGGTATAGGGCAGTTCTTC	CSVATTGINGIGQFF